Listed here are 30 T cell receptor beta chains from one sample, sequenced in a study of beta chain features in type 1 diabetes (dated by TCRdb to between 2018 and 2020). The library was generated by the immunoSEQ multiplex PCR assay. The entire amount of isolated RNA was reverse transcribed using the High Capacity cDNA Reverse Transcription Kit, so the sequenced TCRB transcripts were expressed ones. The source is immuneACCESS, and TCRdb retained only in-frame sequences with V and J called. Part of the clones is not carried over; for the studies checked, unresolved V genes explain less than half of this, and the remainder is unexplained. Recorded for this sample are about 350,000 clones; about 18% of them occurred a single time. The top ten constitute 0.044% of the sample. Sequencing input: naive CD4+ T cells from blood. The cell subset or site label here, explained by the study, means: true naive CD4+ T cells. All receptors derive from a woman aged 18-29 years in good health.

The chain is built from TRBV7-2 and TRBJ2-3; TRBD1 might be the D (6 bases). The germline V gene encodes CDR1 SGHTA and CDR2 FQGNSA. The CDR3 extends over 14 amino acids. Between the trimmed V and J ends, which lost 4 bases and 5 bases, there was a span of 13 bases. This chain's CDR3 is CASSSPGDGDTQYF. CDR3 in DNA: TGTGCCAGCAGCTCCCCAGGGGATGGAGATACGCAGTATTTT.

The V and J genes are TRBV10-3 and TRBJ2-7; possible D gene TRBD1, 6 bases. The CDR3 runs to 15 residues. The germline V gene has CDR1 ENHRY and CDR2 SYGVKD. V lost 6 bases and J lost 6, with 21 bases in between. This CDR3 is CAISPQGGRVSEQYF. DNA of the CDR3: TGTGCCATCAGCCCACAGGGCGGTCGGGTCTCCGAGCAGTACTTC.

The chain uses TRBV30 and TRBJ2-7; 8 nucleotides line up with TRBD1. J was trimmed by 0 bases and V by 5 bases; bases with no gene match: 3. This CDR3 region has 13 residues. CDR1 and CDR2 (germline): GTSNPN, SVGIG (reference sequence). CDR3 sequence reads: CAWDRGISYEQYF. CDR3 DNA sequence: TGTGCCTGGGACAGGGGAATCTCCTACGAGCAGTACTTC.

This sequence joins TRBV5-1 and TRBJ2-1, with TRBD2 matching over 14 bases. The CDR3 extends over 16 amino acids. With V trimmed by 5 bases and J by 6 bases, 7 bases remained unmatched. Germline CDR1 reads SGHRS; CDR2 reads YFSETQ. The CDR3 DNA sequence: TGCGCCAGCAGTCATCCGGGACTAGCGGGAGTCAATGAGCAGTTCTTC. Its translation: CASSHPGLAGVNEQFF. Based on the CDR3 plus reference TRBV5-1 and TRBJ2-1, the full variable domain is KAGVTQTPRYLIKTRGQQVTLSCSPISGHRSVSWYQQTPGQGLQFLFEYFSETQRNKGNFPGRFSGRQFSNSRSEMNVSTLELGDSALYLCASSHPGLAGVNEQFFGPGTRLTVL.

Only a few counts were recorded for this clone. The chain has TRBV9 and TRBJ1-1; the D gene is possibly TRBD1 (6 bases). V lost 4 bases to trimming and J lost 1 base, with 11 bases between them. Germline CDR1 reads SGDLS; CDR2 reads YYNGEE. The CDR3 sequence is 14 residues long. The CDR3 loop is CASSLDSQNTEAFF. The CDR3 nucleotides are TGTGCCAGCAGCCTGGACAGTCAGAACACTGAAGCTTTCTTT. Variable domain in full (rest from reference TRBV9 and TRBJ1-1): DSGVTQTPKHLITATGQRVTLRCSPRSGDLSVYWYQQSLDQGLQFLIQYYNGEERAKGNILERFSAQQFPDLHSELNLSSLELGDSALYFCASSLDSQNTEAFFGQGTRLTVV.

This clone has only a few counts. J is TRBJ2-2 and V is TRBV29-1; D not resolved. The V and J ends lost 3 bases and 2 bases respectively, with 10 bases between them. Per the germline V gene, CDR1 is SQVTM and CDR2 is ANQGSEA. The CDR3 length is 14 residues. The CDR3 protein is CSVDLTANTGELFF. The CDR3 DNA is TGCAGCGTTGATTTAACAGCTAACACCGGGGAGCTGTTTTTT.

The table lists this clone with a few counts. The chain is built from TRBV27 and TRBJ2-1; 10 bases line up with TRBD2. The CDR3 contains 14 residues. The ends lost 3 bases at V and 8 bases at J; junction bases unmatched: 4. CDR1 and CDR2 (germline): MNHEY, SMNVEV (reference sequence). CDR3 in amino acids: CASSFRSGRDEQFF. The DNA for the CDR3 is TGTGCCAGCAGTTTTAGGAGCGGGAGGGATGAGCAGTTCTTC.

The sample holds a few counts of this clone. The V and J genes are TRBV4-2 and TRBJ2-2; 8 nucleotides match TRBD2. The CDR3 covers 15 residues. The germline V gene has CDR1 LGHNA and CDR2 YNFKEQ. J lost 7 bases, V lost 3 bases, and 7 bases had no gene match. The CDR3 DNA reads TGTGCCAGCAGCCAGCACGGGAGGGGAAACGGGGAGCTGTTTTTT. This encodes CASSQHGRGNGELFF.

In its sample, this clone was seen a few times. The chain employs TRBV19 and TRBJ2-7, with 7 bases fitting TRBD2. V shed 6 bases and J 1 base; nucleotides not matched to a gene: 6. CDR3 length equals 14 residues. In germline, CDR1 is LNHDA, CDR2 SQIVND (reference sequence). The CDR3 loop is CASREARGSYEQYF. The CDR3 nucleotides are TGTGCCAGTAGAGAGGCGCGGGGGTCCTACGAGCAGTACTTC.

J is TRBJ1-5 and V is TRBV6-5; TRBD1 agrees at 11 bases. CDR1 and CDR2 from the germline V gene are MNHEY and SVGAGI. J lost 2 bases, V lost 6 bases, and 0 bases had no gene match. CDR3 length: 14 residues. In DNA, the CDR3 is TGTGCCAGCAGGGGACAGGGGGGCAATCAGCCCCAGCATTTT. It codes for CASRGQGGNQPQHF.

The J gene is TRBJ1-2, the V gene TRBV25-1, with TRBD1 identical over 11 bases. This CDR3 has 15 residues. Germline CDR1 is MGHDK and CDR2 is SYGVNS. Trimming cost V 7 bases and J 8 bases; bases outside gene matches: 12. The CDR3 reads CASIPTPDRGQGYTF. Here the CDR3 DNA reads TGTGCCAGCATACCGACCCCGGACAGGGGGCAGGGCTACACCTTC.

The table lists this clone with a few counts. This chain links TRBV30 with TRBJ1-2; a weak D match, TRBD1 (6 bases). Trimming pared 2 bases from V and 4 bases from J, leaving 20 bases between. The germline CDR1 and CDR2 sequences are GTSNPN and SVGIG (reference sequence). The CDR3 is made up of 16 amino acids. CDR3 coding DNA: TGTGCCTGGAGTACCGATTTACGGGGGGCCGGCTATGGCTACACCTTC. Protein sequence: CAWSTDLRGAGYGYTF. The full variable domain, completed using reference TRBV30 and TRBJ1-2, is SQTIHQWPATLVQPVGSPLSLECTVEGTSNPNLYWYRQAAGRGLQLLFYSVGIGQISSEVPQNLSASRPQDRQFILSSKKLLLSDSGFYLCAWSTDLRGAGYGYTFGSGTRLTVV.

This clone has more than one count but fewer than ten. The chain joins TRBV7-6 to TRBJ1-4, with a possible D match to TRBD1 (5 bases). This CDR3 has 14 residues. Trimming removed 6 bases at V and 7 bases at J, with 15 bases between. The germline CDR1 and CDR2 sequences are SGHVS and FNYEAQ. CDR3 region: CASRSGFGAEKLFF. The CDR3 region has the DNA TGTGCCAGCAGGTCAGGGTTTGGGGCTGAAAAACTGTTTTTT.

The gene calls are TRBV7-9 and TRBJ2-5; D gene unclear. The CDR3 spans 14 residues. The germline CDR1 and CDR2 sequences are SEHNR and FQNEAQ (reference sequence). V lost 2 bases to trimming and J lost 2 bases, with 9 bases between them. The CDR3 sequence: CASSLLYGQETQYF. In nucleotides, the CDR3 is TGTGCCAGCAGCTTACTGTACGGGCAAGAGACCCAGTACTTC.

The gene calls are TRBV6-1 and TRBJ1-5; D unclear. There are 13 residues in the CDR3. Germline lookup yields CDR1 MNHNS and CDR2 SASEGT. Trimming removed 6 bases from V and 6 bases from J, with 12 bases in between. CDR3 residues: CASRTNSPQPQHF. Here the CDR3 DNA reads TGTGCCAGCAGAACAAACAGCCCTCAGCCCCAGCATTTT.

This rearrangement joins TRBV18 to TRBJ1-5; the D gene is possibly TRBD1 (6 bases). The CDR3 totals 19 residues. CDR1 is KGHSH, CDR2 LQKENI, per germline. The V end lost 3 bases, the J end lost 0 bases, and 21 bases lay between the germline ends. CDR3 in amino acids: CASSPMTGARPYSNQPQHF. DNA of the CDR3: TGTGCCAGCTCACCCATGACAGGTGCCAGACCCTATAGCAATCAGCCCCAGCATTTT.

This clone was picked up one time. The chain is built from TRBV6-5 and TRBJ1-2, with a tentative D call TRBD1 (6 bases). The V gene lost 0 bases and the J gene lost 1 base, with 12 bases spanning the gap. CDR3 length: 16 amino acids. The germline V gene has CDR1 MNHEY and CDR2 SVGAGI. CDR3 DNA sequence: TGTGCCAGCAGTTACTCGATCGGCAGGGGTAACTATGGCTACACCTTC. It specifies CASSYSIGRGNYGYTF.

V usage is TRBV19 and J usage is TRBJ2-1, with TRBD1 identical over 10 bases. This CDR3 contains 14 residues. Trimming at V came to 6 bases and at J to 7 bases, leaving 6 bases not matched to a gene. Germline V lookup: CDR1 LNHDA, CDR2 SQIVND (reference sequence). The CDR3 nucleotides read TGTGCCAGTAGCGCGACAGGGGGCGGGAATGAGCAGTTCTTC. Its protein product is CASSATGGGNEQFF.

The chain couples TRBV6-5 to TRBJ2-7; 7 positions match TRBD2. Germline loops: CDR1 MNHEY, CDR2 SVGAGI. The CDR3 consists of 16 residues. V shed 0 bases and J 4 bases; nucleotides not matched to a gene: 9. This chain's CDR3 is CASSYSITGGRYEQYF. CDR3 DNA: TGTGCCAGCAGTTACTCGATTACGGGGGGTCGATACGAGCAGTACTTC.

This chain connects TRBV6-5 to TRBJ1-6, with 9 bases lining up with TRBD1. Trimming cost V 6 bases and J 10 bases; bases outside gene matches: 10. The CDR3 has 15 amino acids. Germline lookup yields CDR1 MNHEY and CDR2 SVGAGI. The CDR3 here is CASRTGGQGYSPLHF. The CDR3 nucleotides are TGTGCCAGCAGAACAGGGGGCCAAGGTTACTCACCCCTCCACTTT.

The chain links TRBV7-9 to TRBJ2-3, with D perhaps TRBD1 (6 bases). V lost 5 bases, J lost 4 bases, and 16 bases lay in between. There are 15 residues in the CDR3. The germline V gene has CDR1 SEHNR and CDR2 FQNEAQ (reference sequence). The CDR3 region is CASSPRGSWSDTQYF. In DNA, the CDR3 is TGTGCCAGCAGCCCTAGGGGGAGCTGGTCAGATACGCAGTATTTT.

This clone was seen a few times. The CDR3 DNA reads as TGTGCCAGTAGTATTAGGAGGGATGGCTACACCTTC. It translates to CASSIRRDGYTF. The J gene is TRBJ1-2, the V gene TRBV19; D call uncertain. This CDR3 has 12 residues. Germline CDR1 LNHDA, CDR2 SQIVND (reference sequence). V gave up 3 bases and J gave up 6 bases, with 8 bases separating them.

This clone appeared a few times. The V and J genes are TRBV5-1 and TRBJ1-2; 9 nucleotides agree with TRBD1. V was pared by 2 bases and J by 6 bases, with 2 bases of the junction left unmatched. The CDR3 extends over 13 amino acids. Germline CDR1 reads SGHRS; CDR2 reads YFSETQ. For the CDR3, the DNA is TGCGCCAGCAGCTTTACAGGGGGCGATGGCTACACCTTC. As protein: CASSFTGGDGYTF.

This chain links TRBV6-5 with TRBJ2-1; possible D gene TRBD2, 6 bases. V was trimmed by 5 bases and J by 9 bases, leaving 20 bases between them. From germline, CDR1 is MNHEY and CDR2 SVGAGI. The CDR3 is made up of 15 amino acids. In nucleotides, the CDR3 is TGTGCCAGCAGTCATCCCGGGGACGGACTAATTGAGCAGTTCTTC. Its translation is CASSHPGDGLIEQFF.

This clone has just a few counts. This chain joins TRBV7-2 and TRBJ2-1, with TRBD2 as a possible D gene (6 bases). The ends were cut back, 0 bases at V and 10 bases at J, with 10 bases in the middle. CDR3 size: 13 residues. Per the germline V gene, CDR1 is SGHTA and CDR2 is FQGNSA. For the CDR3, the DNA is TGTGCCAGCAGCTTAGCACTAGCAGGCGAGCAGTTCTTC. Encoded protein: CASSLALAGEQFF.

V usage is TRBV19 and J usage is TRBJ2-1, with 11 bases identical to TRBD2. CDR3 length: 17 residues. Germline CDR1 is LNHDA and CDR2 is SQIVND (reference sequence). Germline trimming cut 6 bases from V and 0 bases from J; bases unmatched to any gene: 7. CDR3 region: CASSMTSGDSSYNEQFF. In DNA, the CDR3 is TGTGCCAGTAGCATGACTAGCGGGGATAGCTCCTACAATGAGCAGTTCTTC.

This chain links TRBV23-1 with TRBJ2-4; TRBD1 agrees at 11 bases. TRBV23-1 is assigned to the ORF class and has an uncertain function. J gave up 10 bases and V 2 bases, and 7 bases lay outside the gene matches. The CDR3 totals 15 residues. In nucleotides, the CDR3 is TGCGCCAGCAGTCAACCGGGACAGGGGGTTCGGATTCAGTACTTC. It encodes CASSQPGQGVRIQYF.

The J gene is TRBJ2-7, the V gene TRBV29-1; a weak D match, TRBD1 (6 bases). V lost 7 bases, J lost 2 bases, and 12 bases lay in between. Germline CDR1 and CDR2: SQVTM and ANQGSEA. CDR3 size: 12 residues. As DNA, the CDR3 is TGCAGCGCTACAGGGCCCACCTACGAGCAGTACTTC. Its protein is CSATGPTYEQYF.

This clone was seen a handful of times. The chain has TRBV25-1 and TRBJ2-3, with 12 bases that match TRBD2. Trimming took 4 bases from V and 5 from J; bases not matched to a gene: 13. This CDR3 comprises 18 residues. The germline V gene encodes CDR1 MGHDK and CDR2 SYGVNS. The CDR3 DNA reads as TGTGCCAGCAGTGGAGGACTAGCGGGATCTCTGGCAGGAGATACGCAGTATTTT. Its translation is CASSGGLAGSLAGDTQYF. Full variable domain (rest looked up from reference TRBV25-1 and TRBJ2-3): EADIYQTPRYLVIGTGKKITLECSQTMGHDKMYWYQQDPGMELHLIHYSYGVNSTEKGDLSSESTVSRIRTEHFPLTLESARPSHTSQYLCASSGGLAGSLAGDTQYFGPGTRLTVL.

The V call is TRBV14, the J call TRBJ2-5; 7 bases align to TRBD2. Germline CDR1 SGHDN, CDR2 FVKESK. This CDR3 has 14 amino acids. Losses at the gene ends were 1 base for V and 4 bases for J; bases not matched to a gene: 3. The CDR3 spells CASSQGGGRETQYF. The CDR3 DNA is TGTGCCAGCAGCCAAGGGGGCGGGAGAGAGACCCAGTACTTC.